This T cell receptor beta chain was captured in a study of OX40 agonist ivuxolimab in advanced cancers. Study background: The dose-escalation cohort had hepatocellular carcinoma, melanoma, renal cell or head and neck cancer.

Method: immunoSEQ multiplex PCR; TCRdb's copy keeps in-frame clones and lacks some. This sample has roughly 100,000 clones, with around four fifths found just once. This CDR3 has 13 residues. Per germline, CDR1 SGHRS and CDR2 YFSETQ. The trim removed 4 bases at V and 12 bases at J, leaving 11 bases unmatched. Specimen: CD4+ or CD8+ T cells sorted from blood, collected in a trial of the OX40 agonist ivuxolimab. The chain joins TRBV5-1 to TRBJ2-7; 9 nucleotides line up with TRBD1. The TCR comes from an adult with an advanced solid tumor such as melanoma, head and neck, liver or kidney cancer. The CDR3 nucleotides are TGCGCCAGCAGCCCCGGGACAGGGCCCCGGGGGTACTTC. Translated, it gives CASSPGTGPRGYF.